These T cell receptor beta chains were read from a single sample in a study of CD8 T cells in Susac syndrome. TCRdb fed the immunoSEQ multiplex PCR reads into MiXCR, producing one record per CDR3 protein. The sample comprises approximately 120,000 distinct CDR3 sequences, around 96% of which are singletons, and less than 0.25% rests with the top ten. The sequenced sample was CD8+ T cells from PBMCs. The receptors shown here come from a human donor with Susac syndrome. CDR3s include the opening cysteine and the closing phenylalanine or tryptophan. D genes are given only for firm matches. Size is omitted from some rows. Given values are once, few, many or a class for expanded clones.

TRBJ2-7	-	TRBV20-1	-	TGCAGTGCCCGAGTCCGGGAGCTAGGCGACGAGCAGTACTTC	CSARVRELGDEQYF
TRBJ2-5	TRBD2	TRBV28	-	TGTGCCAGCAGCCCCTTGACTAGCGGGCAAGAGACCCAGTACTTC	CASSPLTSGQETQYF
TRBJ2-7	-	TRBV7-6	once	TGTGCCAGCAGCCGACACGGGAGAGTTAGGTACGAGCAGTACTTC	CASSRHGRVRYEQYF
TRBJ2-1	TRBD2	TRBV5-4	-	TGTGCCAGCGCCCGGACTAGCGGGAACAATGAGCAGTTCTTC	CASARTSGNNEQFF
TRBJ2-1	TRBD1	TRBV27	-	TGTGCCAGCAGTTACAACACAGGGGGCGATGAGCAGTTCTTC	CASSYNTGGDEQFF
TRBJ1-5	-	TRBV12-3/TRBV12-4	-	TGTGCCAGCAGTTGGGGGGCTGGCAATCAGCCCCAGCATTTT	CASSWGAGNQPQHF
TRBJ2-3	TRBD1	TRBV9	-	TGTGCCAGCAGCGTCTACAGGGGTGGCACAGATACGCAGTATTTT	CASSVYRGGTDTQYF
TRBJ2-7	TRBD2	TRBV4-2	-	TGTGCCAGCAGCCAAGATCTCAGCGGGACCTACGAGCAGTACTTC	CASSQDLSGTYEQYF
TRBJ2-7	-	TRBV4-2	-	TGTGCCAGCAGCCAAGAGCCCATCAACTACGAGCAGTACTTC	CASSQEPINYEQYF
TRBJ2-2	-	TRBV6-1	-	TGTGCCAGCAGGTCCTTCCGGGACGGGACCGGGGAGCTGTTTTTT	CASRSFRDGTGELFF
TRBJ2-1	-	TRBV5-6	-	TGTGCCAGCAGCTTGGGACTAGCCTACAATGAGCAGTTCTTC	CASSLGLAYNEQFF
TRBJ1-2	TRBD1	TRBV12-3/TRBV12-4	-	TGTGCCAGCAGGTCTCGGGACAGCAACTATGGCTACACCTTC	CASRSRDSNYGYTF
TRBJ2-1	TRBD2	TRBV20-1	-	TGCAGTGCTGGCTTAGCGGGAACCTCCTACAATGAGCAGTTCTTC	CSAGLAGTSYNEQFF
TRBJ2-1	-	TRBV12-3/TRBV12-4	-	TGTGCCAGCAGGAGTAGCTCGGGCAATGAGCAGTTCTTC	CASRSSSGNEQFF
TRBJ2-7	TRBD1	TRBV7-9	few	TGTGCCAGCAGCGACAGGGGGGATTACGAGCAGTACTTC	CASSDRGDYEQYF
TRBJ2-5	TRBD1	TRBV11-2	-	TGTGCCAGCAGCTTATGGACAGGGGGGACCCAAGAGACCCAGTACTTC	CASSLWTGGTQETQYF
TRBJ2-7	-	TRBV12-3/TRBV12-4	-	TGTGCCAGCAGTTTAGAGGACAGACTCTACGAGCAGTACTTC	CASSLEDRLYEQYF
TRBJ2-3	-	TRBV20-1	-	TGCAGTGCTAGAGGGGGTTTCGGCACAGATACGCAGTATTTT	CSARGGFGTDTQYF
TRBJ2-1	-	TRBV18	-	TGTGCCAGCTCGGCTAGCGAGTACAATGAGCAGTTCTTC	CASSASEYNEQFF
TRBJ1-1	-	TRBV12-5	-	TGTGCTAGTGGACCGGGGGATGACACTGAAGCTTTCTTT	CASGPGDDTEAFF
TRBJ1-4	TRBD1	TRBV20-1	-	TGCAGTGCCTTTAAAGGACAGGACCCAACTAATGAAAAACTGTTTTTT	CSAFKGQDPTNEKLFF
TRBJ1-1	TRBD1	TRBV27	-	TGTGCCACAAGACAGGGCGTAACGGACACTGAAGCTTTCTTT	CATRQGVTDTEAFF
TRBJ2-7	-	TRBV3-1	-	TGTGCCAGCAGCCAAGATAAATTAGGAGCCGGCCGCTACGAGCAGTACTTC	CASSQDKLGAGRYEQYF
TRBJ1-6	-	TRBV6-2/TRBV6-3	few	TGTGCCAGCAGTTCGTACTTGGGGGCAAATAATTCACCCCTCCACTTT	CASSSYLGANNSPLHF
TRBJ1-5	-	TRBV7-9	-	TGTGCCAGCAGCCCGCAAGGGGCCAATCAGCCCCAGCATTTT	CASSPQGANQPQHF
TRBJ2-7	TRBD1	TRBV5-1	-	TGCGCCAGCAGCCCGGGGACAGGGGGCCCCCTCGAGCAGTACTTC	CASSPGTGGPLEQYF
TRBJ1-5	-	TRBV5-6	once	TGTGCCAGCAGCTCAGGGAGCCAGCCCCAGCATTTT	CASSSGSQPQHF
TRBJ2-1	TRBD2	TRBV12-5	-	TGTGCTAGTGGTCCCCGACTAGCGGGCGACCAAGTACACAATGAGCAGTTCTTC	CASGPRLAGDQVHNEQFF
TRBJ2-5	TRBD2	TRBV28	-	TGTGCCAGCAGTTTATACTCGACTAGCGGGGGGGCTGGTGAGACCCAGTACTTC	CASSLYSTSGGAGETQYF
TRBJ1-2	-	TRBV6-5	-	TGTGCCAGCGCCTCCATCCAACAGGGAAACTATGGCTACACCTTC	CASASIQQGNYGYTF
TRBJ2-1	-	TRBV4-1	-	TGCGCCAGCAGCCACGTAAGGGGCGCGGACAATGAGCAGTTCTTC	CASSHVRGADNEQFF
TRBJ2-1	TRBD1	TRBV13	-	TGTGCCAGCAGCACGACCGGGACAGGGAACCTAGAGCAGTTCTTC	CASSTTGTGNLEQFF
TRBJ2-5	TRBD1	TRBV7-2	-	TGTGCCAGCAGCCCGGGACAGCAAGAGACCCAGTACTTC	CASSPGQQETQYF
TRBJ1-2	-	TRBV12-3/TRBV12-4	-	TGTGCCAGCGGTAGGCGGGCCCCAGTTAACTATGGCTACACCTTC	CASGRRAPVNYGYTF
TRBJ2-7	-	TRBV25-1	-	TGTGCCAGCAGTGCCGACAGTTCCTACGAGCAGTACTTC	CASSADSSYEQYF
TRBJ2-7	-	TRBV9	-	TGTGCCAGCAGCGTAGAGGACAGAGGCGAGCAGTACTTC	CASSVEDRGEQYF
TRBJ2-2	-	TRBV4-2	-	TGTGCCAGCAGCCAAGGTGCCGACGTGAACACCGGGGAGCTGTTTTTT	CASSQGADVNTGELFF
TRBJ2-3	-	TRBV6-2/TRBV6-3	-	TGTGCCAGCAGTTACAGACTAGAGGGCACAGATACGCAGTATTTT	CASSYRLEGTDTQYF
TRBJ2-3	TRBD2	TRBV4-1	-	TGCGCCAGCAGCCCCCCTCTCGGGAGGGTACCAGATACGCAGTATTTT	CASSPPLGRVPDTQYF
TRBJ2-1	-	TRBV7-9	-	TGTGCCAGCATCGGTGGGGAGGCAGGGGTGTACAATGAGCAGTTCTTC	CASIGGEAGVYNEQFF